The next 18 T cell receptor beta chains were all read from a single sample in a study of CD8 T cells in ankylosing spondylitis (dated by TCRdb to about 2017). Broader findings and caveats from the paper: Blood from ankylosing spondylitis patients appeared to be characterized by a TCR beta motif composed of eight or nine highly homologous amino acid variants.

No antigen is known for these receptors. Receptor amplification or capture employed 5' RACE. Sequenced using an Illumina HiSeq 2500. The public sequencing data were trimmed at Q25 with fastp and processed into clonotypes with MiXCR by TCRdb, which kept only in-frame beta chains. Every entry covers one CDR3 protein and lists the most common genes and DNA from its rows. The sample data list hundreds of thousands of distinct CDR3 sequences, and 15% to 20% of these were observed just once. Under 55% of the sample goes to the ten largest clones. Sequenced sample: blood, either unsorted or a sorted T cell fraction (not recorded which). The receptor source for this set is a male donor with ankylosing spondylitis.

This clonotype appeared a few times. J is TRBJ2-1 and V is TRBV24-1, with unresolved D. V was trimmed by 4 bases and J by 8 bases, leaving 14 bases between them. The CDR3 loop spans 14 amino acids. Germline values: CDR1 KGHDR, CDR2 SFDVKD. The CDR3 spells CATSESSRWHEQFF. CDR3 nucleotide sequence: TGTGCCACCAGTGAATCTAGTCGGTGGCATGAGCAGTTCTTC.

This sequence joins TRBV12-3 or TRBV12-4 and TRBJ2-2, with 9 bases identical to TRBD2. With 1 base clipped from V and 1 base from J, the junction kept 1 base outside the gene matches. The CDR3 loop spans 16 amino acids. The CDR3 DNA is TGTGCCAGCAGTTTAGTGACTAGCGGGAACACCGGGGAGCTGTTTTTT. Protein: CASSLVTSGNTGELFF.

This clonotype was picked up many times. The V and J genes are TRBV10-3 and TRBJ2-6; no clear D gene. CDR1 is ENHRY and CDR2 is SYGVKD in the germline V gene. The CDR3 totals 13 residues. Trimming shortened V by 7 bases and J by 3 bases, and 7 bases separated the two germline ends. The CDR3 sequence: CAIKDHGANVLTF. The CDR3 DNA is TGTGCCATCAAGGACCATGGGGCCAACGTCCTGACTTTC.

In its sample, this clonotype was seen a few times. The V call is TRBV27, the J call TRBJ2-2; a weak D match, TRBD2 (5 bases). The CDR3 covers 16 residues. Germline V gene data show CDR1 as MNHEY and CDR2 as SMNVEV (reference sequence). Trimming left V 6 bases short and J 4 bases short, with 18 bases between. The CDR3 nucleotides are TGTGCCAGCAGCTACGGGGATTACCTGGCCACCGGGGAGCTGTTTTTT. Translating it yields CASSYGDYLATGELFF.

The chain recombines TRBV28 with TRBJ2-1; 9 bases map to TRBD2. CDR1 MDHEN and CDR2 SYDVKM come from the germline V gene. Trimming at V came to 2 bases and at J to 8 bases, leaving 4 bases not matched to a gene. The CDR3 loop spans 14 amino acids. This chain's CDR3 is CASSLAGGPDEQFF. CDR3 nucleotide sequence: TGTGCCAGCAGTTTAGCGGGAGGGCCGGATGAGCAGTTCTTC.

The chain combines TRBV28 with TRBJ2-5; the match to TRBD2 covers 10 bases. CDR3 length equals 17 residues. The V segment lost 6 bases and the J segment 2 bases; nucleotides outside the gene matches: 12. The germline V gene has CDR1 MDHEN and CDR2 SYDVKM. CDR3 residues: CASSKGLAEGIQETQYF. In DNA, the CDR3 is TGTGCCAGCAGCAAAGGACTAGCGGAGGGAATACAAGAGACCCAGTACTTC.

The V gene is TRBV5-1, the J gene TRBJ2-3, with D hard to call. CDR3 length equals 15 residues. The germline CDR1 and CDR2 sequences are SGHRS and YFSETQ. V was clipped by 4 bases and J by 2 bases, with 14 bases between them. The CDR3 sequence: CASSPSTLTTDTQYF. The CDR3 nucleotides read TGCGCCAGCAGCCCCTCGACCCTAACCACAGATACGCAGTATTTT.

A few counts support this clonotype. The V call is TRBV27, the J call TRBJ2-1, with 11 bases aligning to TRBD2. V lost 10 bases, J lost 6 bases, and 11 bases stayed unmatched. Germline lookup yields CDR1 MNHEY and CDR2 SMNVEV (reference sequence). This CDR3 comprises 15 residues. In DNA form, the CDR3 reads TGTGCCACCCTGATAACTAGCGGGGGACTCAATGAGCAGTTCTTC. Its translation is CATLITSGGLNEQFF.

In this sample, this clonotype turned up a few times. This rearrangement joins TRBV12-3 or TRBV12-4 to TRBJ2-3; 8 bases are shared with TRBD2. The CDR3 has 17 residues. The V gene end was trimmed by 7 bases and the J gene end by 4 bases; junction bases not matched to a gene: 16. The CDR3, as DNA: TGTGCCAGCAAAGTCCGGAATAGCGGGATGGCAGCAGATACGCAGTATTTT. This sequence encodes CASKVRNSGMAADTQYF.

This clonotype showed up just a few times. The chain combines TRBV5-1 with TRBJ1-3, with D uncertain. The CDR3 is made up of 15 amino acids. V shed 0 bases and J shed 7 bases, with 14 bases lying between them. Germline V lookup: CDR1 SGHRS, CDR2 YFSETQ. The CDR3 loop reads CASSLDPRLENTIYF. CDR3 nucleotides: TGCGCCAGCAGCTTGGACCCGAGGCTTGAGAACACCATATATTTT.

A few counts support this clonotype. The V gene is TRBV6-2 or TRBV6-3, the J gene TRBJ2-7; D gene uncertain. Trimming removed 2 bases at V and 0 bases at J, with 5 bases between. The CDR3 sequence is 13 residues long. Germline loops: CDR1 MNHEY, CDR2 SVGEGT. The CDR3 region is CASSYPRSYEQYF. In DNA, the CDR3 is TGTGCCAGCAGTTACCCGCGCTCCTACGAGCAGTACTTC.

This rearrangement joins TRBV4-1 to TRBJ2-7; D might be TRBD1 (6 bases). The CDR3 covers 11 residues. CDR1 MGHRA and CDR2 YSYEKL come from the germline V gene. The germline V and J ends were trimmed by 1 base and 12 bases, with 10 bases remaining between them. CDR3 bases: TGCGCCAGCAGCCAAGGGGGGCGCGTGTACTTC. Protein: CASSQGGRVYF.

The CDR3 DNA reads TGCAGTGCTAGTTGGTTGGGGCAAGAGACCCAGTACTTC. Protein sequence: CSASWLGQETQYF. This rearrangement joins TRBV20-1 to TRBJ2-5; no firm D call. V shed 3 bases and J shed 2 bases, with 10 bases lying between them. CDR1 is DFQATT, CDR2 SNEGSKA, per germline (reference sequence). The CDR3 sequence is 13 residues long.

Points on this clonotype: Germline is not matched at one junction end, which may reflect a read error. The genes are TRBV4-2 and TRBJ1-2; tentative D call: TRBD1 (5 bases). CDR1 and CDR2 (germline): LGHNA, YNFKEQ. The length of the CDR3 is 12 residues. CDR3 bases: TGTGCCAGCAGCCAAGATGCGGGGGGTCAGGACTTC. This codes for CASSQDAGGQDF.

The chain is built from TRBV20-1 and TRBJ2-2; no clear D. The germline V gene encodes CDR1 DFQATT and CDR2 SNEGSKA (reference sequence). V was shortened by 0 bases and J by 1 base, with 9 bases between the two germline ends. This CDR3 is 15 amino acids long. The CDR3 DNA follows: TGCAGTGCTAGAGATCTCAGCGAGAACACCGGGGAGCTGTTTTTT. Translating it yields CSARDLSENTGELFF.

This clonotype was detected ten times or more. The chain combines TRBV12-3 or TRBV12-4 with TRBJ1-1, with 7 bases lining up with TRBD1. Trimming took 3 bases from V and 7 from J; bases not matched to a gene: 5. The CDR3 is 13 residues long. CDR3 region: CASSFWTGLEAFF. CDR3 bases: TGTGCCAGCAGTTTCTGGACAGGCCTTGAAGCTTTCTTT.

The rearrangement joins TRBV12-3 or TRBV12-4 to TRBJ2-3; 8 positions agree with TRBD1. CDR3 length: 17 amino acids. The ends lost 7 bases at V and 1 base at J; junction bases unmatched: 13. Here the CDR3 DNA reads TGTGCCAGCACCTCACTCGACAGGGGTGCTGGCACAGATACGCAGTATTTT. Its translation is CASTSLDRGAGTDTQYF.

V and J are TRBV5-4 and TRBJ2-7, with 10 bases aligning to TRBD2. CDR3 length equals 14 residues. Per the germline V gene, CDR1 is SGHNT and CDR2 is YYREEE (reference sequence). Losses at the gene ends were 4 bases for V and 5 bases for J; bases not matched to a gene: 6. This chain's CDR3 is CASSQLAGGNEQYF. CDR3 nucleotide sequence: TGTGCCAGCAGCCAATTAGCGGGAGGCAACGAGCAGTACTTC.